This T cell receptor (beta chain) was recovered during a study of CD8 T cells in Susac syndrome. Study as a whole: At the time of blood draw, patients with Susac syndrome were therapy-naive, receiving corticosteroids, or receiving intravenous immunoglobulin alone.

The RNA input was roughly 0.45 to 1 ug, and it was reverse transcribed with random hexamers. TCRdb itself ran the immunoSEQ multiplex PCR reads through MiXCR, one entry per CDR3 protein. The data show around 170,000 distinct CDR3 sequences, more than 90% seen once. The sequencing input was CD4+ T cells from PBMCs. The TCR comes from a human donor with Susac syndrome.

This CDR3 reads CASSQGTLTGRTNTEAFF. CDR3 in DNA: TGTGCCAGCAGCCAAGGAACTCTGACAGGGAGGACGAACACTGAAGCTTTCTTT. J is TRBJ1-1 and V is TRBV3-1; 7 bases fit TRBD1. This CDR3 comprises 18 residues. V shed 1 base, J shed 1 base, and the junction held 12 bases outside the gene matches. Germline V CDR1 and CDR2: LGHDT, YNNKEL (reference sequence). Full variable domain (missing parts from reference TRBV3-1 and TRBJ1-1): DTAVSQTPKYLVTQMGNDKSIKCEQNLGHDTMYWYKQDSKKFLKIMFSYNNKELIINETVPNRFSPKSPDKAHLNLHINSLELGDSAVYFCASSQGTLTGRTNTEAFFGQGTRLTVV.